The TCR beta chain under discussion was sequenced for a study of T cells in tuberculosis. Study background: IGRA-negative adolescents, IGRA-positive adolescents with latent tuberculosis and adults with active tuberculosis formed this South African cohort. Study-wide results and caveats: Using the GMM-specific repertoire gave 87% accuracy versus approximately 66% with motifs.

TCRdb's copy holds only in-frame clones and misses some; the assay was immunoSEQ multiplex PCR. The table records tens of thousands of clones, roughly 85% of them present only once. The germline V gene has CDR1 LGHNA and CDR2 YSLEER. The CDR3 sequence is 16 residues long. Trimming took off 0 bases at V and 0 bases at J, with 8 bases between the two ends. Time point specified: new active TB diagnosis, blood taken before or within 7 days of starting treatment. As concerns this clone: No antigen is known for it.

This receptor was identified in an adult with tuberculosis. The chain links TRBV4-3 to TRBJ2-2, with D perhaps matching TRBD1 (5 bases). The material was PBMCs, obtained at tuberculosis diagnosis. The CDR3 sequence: CASSQDRRANTGELFF. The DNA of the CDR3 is TGCGCCAGCAGCCAAGACCGCAGGGCGAACACCGGGGAGCTGTTTTTT.